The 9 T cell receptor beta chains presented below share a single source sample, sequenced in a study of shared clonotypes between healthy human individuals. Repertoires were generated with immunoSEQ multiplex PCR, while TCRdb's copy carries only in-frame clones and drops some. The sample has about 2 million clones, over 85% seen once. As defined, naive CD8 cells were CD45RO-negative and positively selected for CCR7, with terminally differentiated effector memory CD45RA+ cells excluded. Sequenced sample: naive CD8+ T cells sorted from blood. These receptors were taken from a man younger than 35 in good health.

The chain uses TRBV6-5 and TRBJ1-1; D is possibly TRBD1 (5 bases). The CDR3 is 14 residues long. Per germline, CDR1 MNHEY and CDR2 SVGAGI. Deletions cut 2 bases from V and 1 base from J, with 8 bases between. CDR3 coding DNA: TGTGCCAGCAGTTACCAGGGCCAGAACACTGAAGCTTTCTTT. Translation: CASSYQGQNTEAFF.

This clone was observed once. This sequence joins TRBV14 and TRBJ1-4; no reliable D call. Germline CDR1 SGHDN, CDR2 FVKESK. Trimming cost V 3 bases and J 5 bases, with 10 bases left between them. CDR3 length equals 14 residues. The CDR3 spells CASSQRQLNEKLFF. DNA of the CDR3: TGTGCCAGCAGCCAGAGACAACTGAATGAAAAACTGTTTTTT. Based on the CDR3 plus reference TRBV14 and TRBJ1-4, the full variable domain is EAGVTQFPSHSVIEKGQTVTLRCDPISGHDNLYWYRRVMGKEIKFLLHFVKESKQDESGMPNNRFLAERTGGTYSTLKVQPAELEDSGVYFCASSQRQLNEKLFFGSGTQLSVL.

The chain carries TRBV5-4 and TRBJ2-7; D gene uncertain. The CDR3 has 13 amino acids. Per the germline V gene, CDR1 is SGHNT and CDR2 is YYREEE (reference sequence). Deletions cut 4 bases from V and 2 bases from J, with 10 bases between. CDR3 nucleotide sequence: TGTGCCAGCAGCATGGGCACGACCTACGAGCAGTACTTC. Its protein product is CASSMGTTYEQYF.

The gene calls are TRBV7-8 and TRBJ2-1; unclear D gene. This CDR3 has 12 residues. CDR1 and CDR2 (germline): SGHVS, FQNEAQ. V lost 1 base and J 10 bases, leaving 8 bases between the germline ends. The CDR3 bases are TGTGCCAGCAGCTTAGTGTCTGGGGAGCAGTTCTTC. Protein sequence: CASSLVSGEQFF.

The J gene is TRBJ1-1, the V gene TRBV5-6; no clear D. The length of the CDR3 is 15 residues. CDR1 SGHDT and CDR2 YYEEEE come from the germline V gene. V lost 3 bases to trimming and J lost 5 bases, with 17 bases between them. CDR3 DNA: TGTGCCAGCAGCTACGAACAGTGGATCGGGACTGAAGCTTTCTTT. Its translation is CASSYEQWIGTEAFF.

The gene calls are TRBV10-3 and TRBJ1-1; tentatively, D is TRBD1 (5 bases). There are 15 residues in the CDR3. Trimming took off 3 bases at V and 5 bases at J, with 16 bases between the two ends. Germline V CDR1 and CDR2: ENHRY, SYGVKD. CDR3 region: CAISDLEGQETEAFF. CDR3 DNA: TGTGCCATCAGTGATTTGGAGGGGCAAGAAACTGAAGCTTTCTTT.

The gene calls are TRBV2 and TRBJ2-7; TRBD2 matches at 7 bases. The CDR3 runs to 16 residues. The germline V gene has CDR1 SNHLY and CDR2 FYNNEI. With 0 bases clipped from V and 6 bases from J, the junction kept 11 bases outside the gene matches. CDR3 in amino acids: CASSEAGGPLWSEQYF. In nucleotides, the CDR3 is TGTGCCAGCAGTGAAGCGGGAGGGCCACTTTGGAGCGAGCAGTACTTC.

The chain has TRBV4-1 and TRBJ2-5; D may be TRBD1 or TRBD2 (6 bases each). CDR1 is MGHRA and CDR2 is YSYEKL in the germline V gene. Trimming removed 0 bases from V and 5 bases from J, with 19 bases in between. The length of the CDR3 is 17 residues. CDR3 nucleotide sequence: TGCGCCAGCAGCCAAGATCAACCCAGGGGAGGTTTGGAGACCCAGTACTTC. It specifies CASSQDQPRGGLETQYF.

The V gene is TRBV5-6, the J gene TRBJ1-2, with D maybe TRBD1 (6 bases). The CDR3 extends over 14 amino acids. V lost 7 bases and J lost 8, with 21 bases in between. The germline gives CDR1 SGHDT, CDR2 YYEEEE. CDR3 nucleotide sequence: TGTGCCAGCGGAAAGGTACAGGGATTAGAGGGCTACACCTTC. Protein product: CASGKVQGLEGYTF.